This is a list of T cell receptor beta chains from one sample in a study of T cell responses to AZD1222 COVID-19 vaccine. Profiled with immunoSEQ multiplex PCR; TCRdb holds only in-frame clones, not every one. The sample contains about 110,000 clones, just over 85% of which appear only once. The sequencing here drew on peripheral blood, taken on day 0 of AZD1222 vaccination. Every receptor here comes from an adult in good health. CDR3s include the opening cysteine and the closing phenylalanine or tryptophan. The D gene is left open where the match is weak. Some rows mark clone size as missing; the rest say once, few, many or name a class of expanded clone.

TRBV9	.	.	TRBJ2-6	CASSGDRASGANVLTF	TGTGCCAGCAGCGGAGATCGGGCCTCTGGGGCCAACGTCCTGACTTTC
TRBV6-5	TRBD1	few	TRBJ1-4	CASTRTGAEKLFF	TGTGCCAGCACTCGGACAGGGGCTGAAAAACTGTTTTTT
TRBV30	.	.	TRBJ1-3	CAWEMGSGNTIYF	TGTGCCTGGGAGATGGGATCAGGAAACACCATATATTTT
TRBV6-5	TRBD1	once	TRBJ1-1	CASSYSRGGGYTEAFF	TGTGCCAGCAGTTACTCCCGGGGAGGGGGCTACACTGAAGCTTTCTTT
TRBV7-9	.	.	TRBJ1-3	CASSGRGNTIYF	TGTGCCAGCAGCGGACGCGGAAACACCATATATTTT
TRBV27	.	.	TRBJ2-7	CASSLQGGEQYF	TGTGCCAGCAGTTTACAGGGAGGCGAGCAGTACTTC
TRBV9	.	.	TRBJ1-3	CASSEKIGNTIYF	TGTGCCAGCAGCGAAAAGATAGGCAACACCATATATTTT
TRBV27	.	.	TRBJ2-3	CASSPAPPGTDTQYF	TGTGCCAGCAGTCCAGCCCCACCCGGCACAGATACGCAGTATTTT
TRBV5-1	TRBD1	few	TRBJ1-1	CASSRDRPNTEAFF	TGCGCCAGCAGCCGGGACAGGCCGAACACTGAAGCTTTCTTT
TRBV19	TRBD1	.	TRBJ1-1	CASNSWAGGTEAFF	TGTGCCAGCAACTCCTGGGCAGGGGGCACTGAAGCTTTCTTT
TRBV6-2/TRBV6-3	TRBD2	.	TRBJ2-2	CASSPWTSGFTGELFF	TGTGCCAGCAGTCCGTGGACTAGCGGTTTCACCGGGGAGCTGTTTTTT
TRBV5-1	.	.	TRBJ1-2	CASSLGENYGYTF	TGCGCCAGCAGCTTGGGCGAGAACTATGGCTACACCTTC
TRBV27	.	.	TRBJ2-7	CASSLSGSTKQYF	TGTGCCAGCAGTTTGTCCGGATCTACGAAGCAGTACTTC
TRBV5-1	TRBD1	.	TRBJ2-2	CASRTGGGIAGELFF	TGCGCCAGCCGAACAGGGGGCGGGATCGCCGGGGAGCTGTTTTTT
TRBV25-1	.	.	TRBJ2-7	CASSVPGLIHEQYF	TGTGCCAGCAGTGTCCCAGGTTTAATCCACGAGCAGTACTTC
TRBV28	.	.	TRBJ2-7	CASSLPGTQGYEQYF	TGTGCCAGCAGTCTTCCCGGGACTCAAGGATACGAGCAGTACTTC
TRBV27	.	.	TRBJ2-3	CASSLFSTDTQYF	TGTGCCAGCAGTCTTTTTTCCACAGATACGCAGTATTTT
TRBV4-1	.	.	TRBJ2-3	CASRGASVLDTQYF	TGCGCCAGCAGAGGGGCTAGCGTGTTGGATACGCAGTATTTT